The source of this T cell receptor (beta chain) is a study of CD8+ T cells in alopecia areata. Study-wide points: Researchers report lesional scalp, most notably alopecia totalis/universalis, outstripped normal scalp in clonality.

The treatment is: oral pan-JAK inhibitor, 5-10 mg twice daily. It was from PBMCs that CD4+ and CD8+ T cells were sorted. The table lists this clone with a few counts. Its antigen remains unknown. Germline-derived CDR1 and CDR2 are SNHLY and FYNNEI. The CDR3 covers 13 residues. The V gene lost 9 bases and the J gene lost 4 bases, with 13 bases spanning the gap. Extraction and reverse transcription of RNA yielded cDNA as the sequencing template. Libraries were prepared by immunoSEQ multiplex PCR; TCRdb keeps only in-frame clonotypes and omits some of them. The repertoire holds 150,000 to 200,000 clones, with less than 65% as singletons.

The TCR sequence derives from a human donor with alopecia areata. This specimen was CD4+ T cells sorted from blood, taken at week 24, from a patient treated with tofacitinib. The gene calls are TRBV2 and TRBJ1-5, with D maybe TRBD1 (5 bases). CDR3 region: CASAPGPNQPQHF. In DNA form, the CDR3 reads TGTGCCAGTGCCCCGGGACCAAATCAGCCCCAGCATTTT.